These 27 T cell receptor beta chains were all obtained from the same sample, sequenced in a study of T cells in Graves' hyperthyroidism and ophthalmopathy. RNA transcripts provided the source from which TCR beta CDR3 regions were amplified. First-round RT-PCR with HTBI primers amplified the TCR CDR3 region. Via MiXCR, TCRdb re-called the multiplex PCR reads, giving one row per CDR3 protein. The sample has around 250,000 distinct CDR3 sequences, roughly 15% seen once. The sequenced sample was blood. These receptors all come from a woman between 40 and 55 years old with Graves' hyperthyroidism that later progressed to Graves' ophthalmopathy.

This CDR3 is CASSPAGSGEQYF. CDR3 sequence (DNA): TGTGCCAGCTCACCAGCAGGCTCGGGGGAGCAGTACTTC. V and J are TRBV18 and TRBJ2-7; D is possibly TRBD2 (5 bases). CDR3 length: 13 amino acids. CDR1 KGHSH and CDR2 LQKENI come from the germline V gene. V lost 2 bases, J lost 7 bases, and 12 bases lay in between.

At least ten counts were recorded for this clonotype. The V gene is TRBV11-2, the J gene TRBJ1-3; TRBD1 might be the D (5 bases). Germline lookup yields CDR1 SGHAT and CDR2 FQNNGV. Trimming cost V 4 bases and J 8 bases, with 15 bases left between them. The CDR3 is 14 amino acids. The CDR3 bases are TGTGCCAGCAGCTCTCGGGGCCTCTGGGACACCATATATTTT. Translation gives CASSSRGLWDTIYF.

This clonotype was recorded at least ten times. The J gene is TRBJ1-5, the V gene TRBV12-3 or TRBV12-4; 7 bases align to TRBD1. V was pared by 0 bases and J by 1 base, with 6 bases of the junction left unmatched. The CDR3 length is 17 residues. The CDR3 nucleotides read TGTGCCAGCAGTTTAGCGCTAGGGACAGTCAGCAATCAGCCCCAGCATTTT. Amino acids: CASSLALGTVSNQPQHF.

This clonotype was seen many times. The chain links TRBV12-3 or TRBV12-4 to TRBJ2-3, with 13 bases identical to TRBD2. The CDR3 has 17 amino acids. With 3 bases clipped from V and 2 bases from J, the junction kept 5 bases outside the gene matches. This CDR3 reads CASSFGTSGVITDTQYF. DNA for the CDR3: TGTGCCAGCAGTTTTGGGACTAGCGGGGTAATCACAGATACGCAGTATTTT.

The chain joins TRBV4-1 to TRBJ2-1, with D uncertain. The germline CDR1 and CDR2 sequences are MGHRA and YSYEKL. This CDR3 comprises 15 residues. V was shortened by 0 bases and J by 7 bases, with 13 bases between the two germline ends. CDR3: CASSQDLMTLNEQFF. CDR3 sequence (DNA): TGCGCCAGCAGCCAAGATCTCATGACTTTAAATGAGCAGTTCTTC.

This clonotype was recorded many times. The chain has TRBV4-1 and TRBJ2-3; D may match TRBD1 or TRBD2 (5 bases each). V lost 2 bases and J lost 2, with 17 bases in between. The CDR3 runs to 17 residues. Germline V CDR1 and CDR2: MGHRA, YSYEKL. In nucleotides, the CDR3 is TGCGCCAGCAGCCAAAAGGGACCCGGCAGTTCCACAGATACGCAGTATTTT. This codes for CASSQKGPGSSTDTQYF.

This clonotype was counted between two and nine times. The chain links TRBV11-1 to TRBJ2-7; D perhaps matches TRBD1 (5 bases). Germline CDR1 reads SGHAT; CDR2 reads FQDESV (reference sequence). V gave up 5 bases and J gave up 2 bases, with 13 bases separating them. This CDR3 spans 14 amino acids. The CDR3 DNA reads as TGTGCCAGCAGCCTAGGGGATTCGGCCTACGAGCAGTACTTC. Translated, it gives CASSLGDSAYEQYF.

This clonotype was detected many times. CDR3 protein: CASNTPGRNQPQHF. DNA for the CDR3: TGTGCCAGTAACACTCCGGGCCGCAATCAGCCCCAGCATTTT. The chain employs TRBV19 and TRBJ1-5, with D uncertain. CDR3 length: 14 amino acids. The V end was cut by 7 bases, the J end by 2 bases, with 12 bases between. Germline loops: CDR1 LNHDA, CDR2 SQIVND (reference sequence).

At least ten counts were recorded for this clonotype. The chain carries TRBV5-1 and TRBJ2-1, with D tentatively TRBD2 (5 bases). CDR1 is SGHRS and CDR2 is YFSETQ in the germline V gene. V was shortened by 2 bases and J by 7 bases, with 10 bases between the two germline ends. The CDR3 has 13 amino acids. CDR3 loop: CASSFGPGNEQFF. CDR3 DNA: TGCGCCAGCAGCTTTGGACCGGGGAATGAGCAGTTCTTC.

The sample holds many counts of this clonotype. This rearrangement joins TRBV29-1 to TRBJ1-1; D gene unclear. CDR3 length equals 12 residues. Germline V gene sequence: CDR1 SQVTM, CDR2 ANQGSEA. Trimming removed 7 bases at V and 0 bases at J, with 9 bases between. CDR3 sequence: CSAGGVNTEAFF. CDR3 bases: TGCAGCGCGGGTGGTGTGAACACTGAAGCTTTCTTT. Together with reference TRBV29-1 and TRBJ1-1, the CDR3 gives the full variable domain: SAVISQKPSRDICQRGTSLTIQCQVDSQVTMMFWYRQQPGQSLTLIATANQGSEATYESGFVIDKFPISRPNLTFSTLTVSNMSPEDSSIYLCSAGGVNTEAFFGQGTRLTVV.

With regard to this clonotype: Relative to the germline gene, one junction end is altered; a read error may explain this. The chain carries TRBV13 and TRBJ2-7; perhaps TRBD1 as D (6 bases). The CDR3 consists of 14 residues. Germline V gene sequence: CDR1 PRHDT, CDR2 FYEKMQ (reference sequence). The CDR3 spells CASSEFRGPYEQHF. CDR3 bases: TGTGCCAGCAGCGAGTTCAGGGGTCCCTACGAGCAGCACTTC.

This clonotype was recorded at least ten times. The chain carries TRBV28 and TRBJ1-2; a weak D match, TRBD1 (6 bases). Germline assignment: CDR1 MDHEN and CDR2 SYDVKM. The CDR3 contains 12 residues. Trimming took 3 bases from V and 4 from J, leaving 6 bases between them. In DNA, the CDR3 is TGTGCCAGCAGTTTCAGGGGCTATGGCTACACCTTC. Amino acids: CASSFRGYGYTF.

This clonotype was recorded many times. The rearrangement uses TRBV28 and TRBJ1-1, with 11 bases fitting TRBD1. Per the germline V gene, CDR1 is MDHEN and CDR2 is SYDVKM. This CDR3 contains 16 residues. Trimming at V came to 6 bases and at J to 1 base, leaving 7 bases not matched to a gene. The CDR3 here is CASSPGQGAWNTEAFF. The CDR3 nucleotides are TGTGCCAGCAGCCCCGGACAGGGGGCCTGGAACACTGAAGCTTTCTTT.

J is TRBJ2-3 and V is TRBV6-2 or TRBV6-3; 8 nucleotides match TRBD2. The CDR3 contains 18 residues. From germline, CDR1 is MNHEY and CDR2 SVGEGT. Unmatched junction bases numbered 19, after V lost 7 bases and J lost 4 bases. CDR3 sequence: CASTAPGASGPSSDTQYF. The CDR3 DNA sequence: TGTGCCAGCACCGCCCCCGGGGCTAGCGGGCCAAGCTCAGATACGCAGTATTTT.

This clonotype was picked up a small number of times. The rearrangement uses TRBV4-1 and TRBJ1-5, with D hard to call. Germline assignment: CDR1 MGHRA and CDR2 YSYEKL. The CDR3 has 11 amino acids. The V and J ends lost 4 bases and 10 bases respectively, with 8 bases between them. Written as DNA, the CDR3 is TGCGCCAGCAGCCCCTGCTGTCCCCAGCATTTT. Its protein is CASSPCCPQHF.

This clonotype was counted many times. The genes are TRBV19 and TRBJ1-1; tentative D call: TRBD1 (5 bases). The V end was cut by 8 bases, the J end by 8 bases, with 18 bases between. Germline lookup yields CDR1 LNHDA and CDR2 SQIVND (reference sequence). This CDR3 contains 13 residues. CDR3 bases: TGTGCCAGTGGAATCAGGGAACGTAAAGAAGCTTTCTTT. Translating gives CASGIRERKEAFF.

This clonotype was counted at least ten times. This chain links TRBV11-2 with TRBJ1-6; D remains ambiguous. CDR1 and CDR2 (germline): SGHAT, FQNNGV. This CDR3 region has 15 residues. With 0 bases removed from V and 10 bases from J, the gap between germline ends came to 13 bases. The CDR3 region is CASSLDWASSSPLHF. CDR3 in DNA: TGTGCCAGCAGCTTAGATTGGGCCAGTAGCTCACCCCTCCACTTT.

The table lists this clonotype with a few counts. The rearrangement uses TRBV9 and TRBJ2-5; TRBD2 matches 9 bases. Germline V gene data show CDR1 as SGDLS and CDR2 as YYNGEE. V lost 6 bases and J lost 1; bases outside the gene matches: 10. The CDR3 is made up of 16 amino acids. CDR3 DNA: TGTGCCAGCACCCTTGGGTCTAGCGGGGCCCAAGAGACCCAGTACTTC. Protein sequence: CASTLGSSGAQETQYF.

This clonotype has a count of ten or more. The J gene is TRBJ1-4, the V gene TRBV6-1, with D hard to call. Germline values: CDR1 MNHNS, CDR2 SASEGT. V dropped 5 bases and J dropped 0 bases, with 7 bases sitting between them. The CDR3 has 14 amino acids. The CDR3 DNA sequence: TGTGCCAGCAGTTATATATCAACTAATGAAAAACTGTTTTTT. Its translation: CASSYISTNEKLFF.

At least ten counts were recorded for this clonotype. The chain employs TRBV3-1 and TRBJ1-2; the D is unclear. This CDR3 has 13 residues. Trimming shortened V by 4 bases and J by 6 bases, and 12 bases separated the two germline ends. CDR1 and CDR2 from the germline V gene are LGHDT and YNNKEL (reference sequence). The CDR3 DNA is TGTGCCAGCAGCCTATACCTCGGGGATGGCTACACCTTC. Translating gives CASSLYLGDGYTF.

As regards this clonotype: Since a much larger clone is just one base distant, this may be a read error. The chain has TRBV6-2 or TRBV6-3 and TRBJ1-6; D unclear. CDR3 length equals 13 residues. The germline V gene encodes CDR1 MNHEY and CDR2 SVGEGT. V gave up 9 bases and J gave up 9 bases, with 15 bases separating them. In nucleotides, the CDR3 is TGTGCCAGTGCCGGGGTTCTTAGTTCACCCCTCCACTTT. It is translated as CASAGVLSSPLHF.

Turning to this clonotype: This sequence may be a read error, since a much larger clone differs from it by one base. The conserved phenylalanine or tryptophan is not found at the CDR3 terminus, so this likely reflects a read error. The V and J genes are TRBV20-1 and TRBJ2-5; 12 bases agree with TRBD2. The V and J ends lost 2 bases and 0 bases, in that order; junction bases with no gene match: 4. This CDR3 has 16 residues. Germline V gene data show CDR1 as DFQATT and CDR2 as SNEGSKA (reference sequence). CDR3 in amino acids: CSARRLAGANQETQYS. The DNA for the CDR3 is TGCAGTGCTAGAAGACTAGCGGGAGCTAACCAAGAGACCCAGTACTCC.

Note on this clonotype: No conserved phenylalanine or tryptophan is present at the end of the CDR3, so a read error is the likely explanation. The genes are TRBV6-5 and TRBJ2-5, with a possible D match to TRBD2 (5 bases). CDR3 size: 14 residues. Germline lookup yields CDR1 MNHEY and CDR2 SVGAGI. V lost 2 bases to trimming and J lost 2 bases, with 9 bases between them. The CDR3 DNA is TGTGCCAGCAGTTACCGAGGCGGGCAAGAGACCCAGTACTCC. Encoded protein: CASSYRGGQETQYS.

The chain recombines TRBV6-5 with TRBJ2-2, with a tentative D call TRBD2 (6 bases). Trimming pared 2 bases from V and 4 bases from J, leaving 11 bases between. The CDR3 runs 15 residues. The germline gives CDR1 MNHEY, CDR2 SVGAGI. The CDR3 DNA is TGTGCCAGCAGTTACCTTACTAGCATCACCGGGGAGCTGTTTTTT. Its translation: CASSYLTSITGELFF.

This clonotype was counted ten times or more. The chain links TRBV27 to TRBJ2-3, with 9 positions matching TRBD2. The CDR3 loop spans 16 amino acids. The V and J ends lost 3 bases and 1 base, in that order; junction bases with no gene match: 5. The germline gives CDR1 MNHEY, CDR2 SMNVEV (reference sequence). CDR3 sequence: CASSLSGLAGTDTQYF. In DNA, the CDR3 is TGTGCCAGCAGTTTGTCGGGACTAGCAGGCACAGATACGCAGTATTTT.

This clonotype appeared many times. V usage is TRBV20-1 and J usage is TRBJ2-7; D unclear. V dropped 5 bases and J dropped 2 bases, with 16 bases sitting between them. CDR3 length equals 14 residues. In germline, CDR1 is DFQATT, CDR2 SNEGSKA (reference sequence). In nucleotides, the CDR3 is TGCAGTGCTGGCATTGGACGGGTGACCTACGAGCAGTACTTC. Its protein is CSAGIGRVTYEQYF.

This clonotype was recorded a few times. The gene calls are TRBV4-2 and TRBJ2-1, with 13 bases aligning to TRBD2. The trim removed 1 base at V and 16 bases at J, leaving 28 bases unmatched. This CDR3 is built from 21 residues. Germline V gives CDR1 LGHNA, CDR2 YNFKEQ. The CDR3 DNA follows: TGTGCCAGCAGCCAAGCCTGGGGACTAGCGGGACTAAGGACCGCTACAATGAGCAGCTTCTTC. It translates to CASSQAWGLAGLRTATMSSFF.